The 17 T cell receptor beta chains below were found in one sample sequenced in a study of cytomegalovirus exposure and HLA in healthy donors. Primers included in the PCR were 60 Vbeta and 13 Jbeta primers. Generated by immunoSEQ multiplex PCR, the TCRdb table keeps only in-frame clones and is missing some. Of approximately 160,000 clones in the sample, more than 70% were seen once. Sequenced: PBMCs. The receptors were gathered from a male donor in good health and CMV-seronegative.

The V and J genes are TRBV4-2 and TRBJ2-5; 10 bases are a match to TRBD2. CDR3 size: 15 residues. Germline CDR1 reads LGHNA; CDR2 reads YNFKEQ. V trimming: 1 base; J trimming: 5 bases; junction bases outside the gene matches: 4. The chain's CDR3 is CASSQATSGVETQYF. The CDR3 bases are TGTGCCAGCAGCCAAGCTACTAGCGGGGTGGAGACCCAGTACTTC.

Here the CDR3 reads CATSRDTVGGQVYGYTF. The CDR3 DNA follows: TGTGCCACCAGCAGAGATACTGTGGGGGGGCAGGTCTATGGCTACACCTTC. The chain carries TRBV15 and TRBJ1-2; possibly TRBD1 for D (6 bases). Germline V gives CDR1 LNHNV, CDR2 YYDKDF (reference sequence). There are 17 residues in the CDR3. V was clipped by 0 bases and J by 4 bases, with 18 bases between them.

There are a few counts of this clone. The chain joins TRBV7-9 to TRBJ2-1, with 7 bases lining up with TRBD1. The trim removed 3 bases at V and 7 bases at J, leaving 9 bases unmatched. This CDR3 contains 15 residues. Per germline, CDR1 SEHNR and CDR2 FQNEAQ (reference sequence). The CDR3 spells CASSFGAGGSNEQFF. The CDR3 DNA is TGTGCCAGCAGCTTCGGAGCAGGGGGAAGTAATGAGCAGTTCTTC. Drawing the rest from reference TRBV7-9 and TRBJ2-1, the complete variable domain is DTGVSQNPRHKITKRGQNVTFRCDPISEHNRLYWYRQTLGQGPEFLTYFQNEAQLEKSRLLSDRFSAERPKGSFSTLEIQRTEQGDSAMYLCASSFGAGGSNEQFFGPGTRLTVL.

The chain couples TRBV6-5 to TRBJ1-3; possibly TRBD1 for D (6 bases). V lost 5 bases and J 4 bases, leaving 15 bases between the germline ends. Germline CDR1 MNHEY, CDR2 SVGAGI. This CDR3 is built from 15 residues. CDR3 DNA: TGTGCCAGCAGTCGGGACATATCGGGAGGAAACACCATATATTTT. It codes for CASSRDISGGNTIYF.

The V call is TRBV6-5, the J call TRBJ2-7, with 7 bases lining up with TRBD2. Germline values: CDR1 MNHEY, CDR2 SVGAGI. The length of the CDR3 is 16 residues. Germline trimming cut 4 bases from V and 6 bases from J; bases unmatched to any gene: 15. In DNA form, the CDR3 reads TGTGCCAGCAGTTCCGGGAGGCAGCGGGAAATGGGCGAGCAGTACTTC. This translates into CASSSGRQREMGEQYF.

The gene calls are TRBV6-6 and TRBJ2-5; 8 bases are shared with TRBD1. Germline CDR1 MNHNY, CDR2 SVGAGI (reference sequence). The CDR3 extends over 15 amino acids. Trimming cost V 5 bases and J 4 bases; bases outside gene matches: 9. This CDR3 reads CASSPTGAQGETQYF. The CDR3 DNA is TGTGCCAGCAGTCCGACAGGGGCTCAGGGAGAGACCCAGTACTTC.

The chain couples TRBV18 to TRBJ2-1; 15 bases match TRBD2. The CDR3 has 20 amino acids. Germline CDR1 reads KGHSH; CDR2 reads LQKENI. With 8 bases clipped from V and 8 bases from J, the junction kept 22 bases outside the gene matches. Here the CDR3 DNA reads TGTGCCAGCCCCGGGACCTCCGGGACTAGCGGGAGGTCGGGGCAGGATGAGCAGTTCTTC. Residues: CASPGTSGTSGRSGQDEQFF.

CDR3 coding DNA: TGTGCCAGCAGTGTGACTGTAAACACCGGGGAGCTGTTTTTT. Its protein product is CASSVTVNTGELFF. This sequence joins TRBV25-1 and TRBJ2-2; D is undetermined. The CDR3 loop spans 14 amino acids. Germline CDR1 is MGHDK and CDR2 is SYGVNS. Trimming stripped 4 bases from V and 2 bases from J, with 8 bases between.

The chain uses TRBV19 and TRBJ2-2; the D gene is possibly TRBD1 (6 bases). Germline values: CDR1 LNHDA, CDR2 SQIVND (reference sequence). The CDR3 totals 16 residues. The V end lost 7 bases, the J end lost 6 bases, and 21 bases lay between the germline ends. The CDR3 protein is CASTPGAPRGPGELFF. As DNA, the CDR3 is TGTGCCAGTACCCCAGGGGCCCCCCGGGGTCCCGGGGAGCTGTTTTTT.

This clone came up once. This chain connects TRBV9 to TRBJ2-7, with TRBD2 as a possible D gene (5 bases). The CDR3 spans 16 residues. With 0 bases removed from V and 0 bases from J, the gap between germline ends came to 13 bases. CDR1 is SGDLS and CDR2 is YYNGEE in the germline V gene. CDR3 DNA: TGTGCCAGCAGCGTAGCTGGAGGCTCCAGCTCCTACGAGCAGTACTTC. Its translation is CASSVAGGSSSYEQYF. Supplemented by reference TRBV9 and TRBJ2-7, the full variable domain reads DSGVTQTPKHLITATGQRVTLRCSPRSGDLSVYWYQQSLDQGLQFLIQYYNGEERAKGNILERFSAQQFPDLHSELNLSSLELGDSALYFCASSVAGGSSSYEQYFGPGTRLTVT.

The chain combines TRBV7-9 with TRBJ2-1, with D unresolved. The germline V gene has CDR1 SEHNR and CDR2 FQNEAQ (reference sequence). Trimming shortened V by 4 bases and J by 8 bases, and 9 bases separated the two germline ends. The CDR3 sequence is 12 residues long. The chain's CDR3 is CASSSVLYEQFF. CDR3 DNA: TGTGCCAGCAGCTCTGTTCTTTATGAGCAGTTCTTC.

The chain joins TRBV7-8 to TRBJ2-1; 11 nucleotides match TRBD2. The CDR3 runs to 16 residues. The junction had 14 bases not matched to a gene; V was cut back by 5 bases and J by 11 bases. CDR1 is SGHVS and CDR2 is FQNEAQ in the germline V gene. The CDR3 bases are TGTGCCAGCAGCGCCTACTCTAGCGGGAGGCGGAATAAGCAGTTCTTC. Translation gives CASSAYSSGRRNKQFF.

In nucleotides, the CDR3 is TGTGCCAGTAGTAAAAGGGGGCTCACTGAAGCTTTCTTT. It yields the protein CASSKRGLTEAFF. The rearrangement links TRBV19 to TRBJ1-1; 7 positions match TRBD1. Germline CDR1 is LNHDA and CDR2 is SQIVND (reference sequence). CDR3 length: 13 residues. With V trimmed by 4 bases and J by 4 bases, 3 bases remained unmatched.

The chain joins TRBV7-3 to TRBJ1-6, with 10 bases fitting TRBD1. Looked up from germline, CDR1 is SGHTA and CDR2 is FQGTGA. The ends lost 4 bases at V and 10 bases at J; junction bases unmatched: 4. This CDR3 comprises 14 residues. The CDR3 protein is CASSSTGGVSPLHF. In nucleotides, the CDR3 is TGTGCCAGCAGCTCGACAGGGGGCGTCTCACCCCTCCACTTT.

This rearrangement joins TRBV7-9 to TRBJ2-5; 9 bases fit TRBD2. The CDR3 has 15 amino acids. Unmatched junction bases numbered 6, after V lost 0 bases and J lost 7 bases. Germline-derived CDR1 and CDR2 are SEHNR and FQNEAQ (reference sequence). The CDR3 is CASSLASGRSVTQYF. CDR3 bases: TGTGCCAGCAGCTTAGCTAGCGGGAGAAGTGTGACCCAGTACTTC.

The CDR3 region is CASSATGAINQPQHF. The CDR3 DNA follows: TGTGCCAGCAGCGCTACAGGGGCCATCAATCAGCCCCAGCATTTT. V is TRBV7-6 and J is TRBJ1-5; TRBD1 agrees at 7 bases. The length of the CDR3 is 15 residues. Per germline, CDR1 SGHVS and CDR2 FNYEAQ. V was clipped by 5 bases and J by 3 bases; unmatched bases: 7.

The chain couples TRBV5-1 to TRBJ2-1; D might be TRBD1 (6 bases). This CDR3 spans 16 amino acids. The germline CDR1 and CDR2 sequences are SGHRS and YFSETQ. V gave up 1 base and J gave up 4 bases, with 15 bases separating them. In DNA form, the CDR3 reads TGCGCCAGCAGCTTGAGATCTGGACAGCTATACAATGAGCAGTTCTTC. Translation gives CASSLRSGQLYNEQFF.